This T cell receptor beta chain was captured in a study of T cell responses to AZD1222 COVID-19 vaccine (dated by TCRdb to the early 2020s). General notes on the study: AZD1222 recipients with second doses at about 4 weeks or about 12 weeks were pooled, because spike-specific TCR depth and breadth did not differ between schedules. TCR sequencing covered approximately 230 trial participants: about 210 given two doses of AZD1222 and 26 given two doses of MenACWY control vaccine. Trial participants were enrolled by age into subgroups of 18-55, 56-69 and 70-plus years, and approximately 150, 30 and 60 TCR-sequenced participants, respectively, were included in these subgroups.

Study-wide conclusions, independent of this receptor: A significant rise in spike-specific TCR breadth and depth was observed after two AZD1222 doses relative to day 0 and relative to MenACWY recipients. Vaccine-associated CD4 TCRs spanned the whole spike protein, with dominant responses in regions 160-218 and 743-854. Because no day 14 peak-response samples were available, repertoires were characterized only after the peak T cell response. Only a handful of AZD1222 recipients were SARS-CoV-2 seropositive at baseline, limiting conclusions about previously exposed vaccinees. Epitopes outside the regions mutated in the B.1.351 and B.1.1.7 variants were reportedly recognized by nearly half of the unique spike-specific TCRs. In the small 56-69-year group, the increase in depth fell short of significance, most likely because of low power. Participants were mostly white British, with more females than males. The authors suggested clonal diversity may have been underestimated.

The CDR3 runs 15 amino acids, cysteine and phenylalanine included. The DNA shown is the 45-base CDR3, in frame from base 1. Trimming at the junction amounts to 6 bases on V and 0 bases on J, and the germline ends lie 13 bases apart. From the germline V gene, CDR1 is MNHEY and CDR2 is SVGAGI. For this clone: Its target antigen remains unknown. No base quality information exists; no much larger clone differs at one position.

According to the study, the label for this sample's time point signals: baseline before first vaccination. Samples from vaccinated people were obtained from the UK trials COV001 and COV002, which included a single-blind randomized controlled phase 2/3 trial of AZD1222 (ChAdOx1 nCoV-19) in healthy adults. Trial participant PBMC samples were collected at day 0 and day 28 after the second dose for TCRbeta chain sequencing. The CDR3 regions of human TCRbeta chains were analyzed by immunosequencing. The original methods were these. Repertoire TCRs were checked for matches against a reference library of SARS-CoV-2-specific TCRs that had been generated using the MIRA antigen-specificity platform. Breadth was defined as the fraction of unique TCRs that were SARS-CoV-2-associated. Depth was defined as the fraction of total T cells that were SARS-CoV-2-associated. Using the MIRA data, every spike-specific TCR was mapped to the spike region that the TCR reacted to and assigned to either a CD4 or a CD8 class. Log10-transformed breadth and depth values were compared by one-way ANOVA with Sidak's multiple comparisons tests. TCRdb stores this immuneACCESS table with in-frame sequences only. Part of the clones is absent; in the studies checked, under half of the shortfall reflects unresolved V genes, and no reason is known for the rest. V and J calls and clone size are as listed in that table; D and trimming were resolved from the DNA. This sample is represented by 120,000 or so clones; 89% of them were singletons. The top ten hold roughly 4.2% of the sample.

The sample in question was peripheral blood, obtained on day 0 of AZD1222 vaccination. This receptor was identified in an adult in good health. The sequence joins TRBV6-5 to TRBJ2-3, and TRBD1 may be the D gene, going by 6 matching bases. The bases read TGTGCCAGCAGACCCGGGACACTAAGCACAGATACGCAGTATTTT. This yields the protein CASRPGTLSTDTQYF.